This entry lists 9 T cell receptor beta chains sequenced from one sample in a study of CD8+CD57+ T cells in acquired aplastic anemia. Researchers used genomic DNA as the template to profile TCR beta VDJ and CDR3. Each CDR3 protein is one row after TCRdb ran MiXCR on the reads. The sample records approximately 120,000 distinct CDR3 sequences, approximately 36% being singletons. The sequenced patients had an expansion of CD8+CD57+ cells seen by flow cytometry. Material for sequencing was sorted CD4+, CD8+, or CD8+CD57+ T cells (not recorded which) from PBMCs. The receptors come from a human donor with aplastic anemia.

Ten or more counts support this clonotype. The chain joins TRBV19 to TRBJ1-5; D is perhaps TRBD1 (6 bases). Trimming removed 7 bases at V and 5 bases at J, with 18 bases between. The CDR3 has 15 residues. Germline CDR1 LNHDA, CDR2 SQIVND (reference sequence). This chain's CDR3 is CASTKQGWEDQPQHF. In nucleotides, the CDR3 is TGTGCCAGTACTAAACAGGGTTGGGAAGATCAGCCCCAGCATTTT. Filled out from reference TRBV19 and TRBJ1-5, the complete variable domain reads DGGITQSPKYLFRKEGQNVTLSCEQNLNHDAMYWYRQDPGQGLRLIYYSQIVNDFQKGDIAEGYSVSREKKESFPLTVTSAQKNPTAFYLCASTKQGWEDQPQHFGDGTRLSIL.

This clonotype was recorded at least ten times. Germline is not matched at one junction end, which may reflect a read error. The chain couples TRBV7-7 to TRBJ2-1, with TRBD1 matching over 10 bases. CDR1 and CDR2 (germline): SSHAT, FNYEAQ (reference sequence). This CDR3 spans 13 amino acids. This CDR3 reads CASSLDRGNEQFF. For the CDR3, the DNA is TGTGCTAGCAGTTTGGACAGGGGGAATGAGCAGTTCTTC.

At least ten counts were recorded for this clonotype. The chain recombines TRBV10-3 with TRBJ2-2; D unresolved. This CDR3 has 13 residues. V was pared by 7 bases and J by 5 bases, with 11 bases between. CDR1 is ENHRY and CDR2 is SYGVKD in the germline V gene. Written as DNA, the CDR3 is TGTGCCATCACAGCCACCCCAACCGGGGAGCTGTTTTTT. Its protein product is CAITATPTGELFF.

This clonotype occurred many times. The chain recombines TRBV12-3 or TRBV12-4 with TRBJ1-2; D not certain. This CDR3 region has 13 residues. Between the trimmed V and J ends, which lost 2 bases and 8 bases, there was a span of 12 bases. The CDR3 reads CASSLMGREGYTF. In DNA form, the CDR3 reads TGTGCCAGCAGTTTAATGGGGAGAGAGGGCTACACCTTC.

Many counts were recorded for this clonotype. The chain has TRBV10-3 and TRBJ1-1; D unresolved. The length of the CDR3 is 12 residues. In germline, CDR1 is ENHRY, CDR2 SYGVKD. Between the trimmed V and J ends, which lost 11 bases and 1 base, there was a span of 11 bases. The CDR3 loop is CAVTRGNTEAFF. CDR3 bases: TGTGCCGTCACTAGAGGGAACACTGAAGCTTTCTTT.

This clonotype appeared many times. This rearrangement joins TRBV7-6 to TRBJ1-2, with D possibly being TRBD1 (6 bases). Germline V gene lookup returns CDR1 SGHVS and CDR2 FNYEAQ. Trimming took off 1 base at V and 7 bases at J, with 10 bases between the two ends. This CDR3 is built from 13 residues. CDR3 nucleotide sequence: TGTGCCAGCAGCTTAGAGGGGGGGTCTGGCTACACCTTC. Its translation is CASSLEGGSGYTF.

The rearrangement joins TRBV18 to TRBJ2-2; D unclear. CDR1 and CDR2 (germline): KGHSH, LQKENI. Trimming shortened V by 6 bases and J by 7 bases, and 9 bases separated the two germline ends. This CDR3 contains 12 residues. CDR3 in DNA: TGTGCCAGCTCCCCCGGTGTCGGGGAGCTGTTTTTT. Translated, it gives CASSPGVGELFF.

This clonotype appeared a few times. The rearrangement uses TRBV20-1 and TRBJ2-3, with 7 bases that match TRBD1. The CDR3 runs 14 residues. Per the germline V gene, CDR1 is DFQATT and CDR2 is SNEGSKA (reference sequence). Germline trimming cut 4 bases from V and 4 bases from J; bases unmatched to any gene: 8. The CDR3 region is CSATGQEFADTQYF. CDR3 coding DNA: TGCAGTGCTACCGGACAGGAATTCGCAGATACGCAGTATTTT.

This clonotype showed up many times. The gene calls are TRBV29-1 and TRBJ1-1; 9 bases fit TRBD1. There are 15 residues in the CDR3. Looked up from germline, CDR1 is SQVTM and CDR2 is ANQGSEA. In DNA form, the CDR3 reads TGCAGTTATATCGGACAGGGGTACCTGGACACTGAAGCTTTCTTT. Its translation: CSYIGQGYLDTEAFF.